The rows below give T cell receptor beta chains drawn from one sample of a study of shared clonotypes between healthy human individuals. Assay: immunoSEQ multiplex PCR; the TCRdb copy retains only in-frame clones and omits some. In the table there are roughly 1,100,000 clones, approximately 76% of which are singletons. Sample: memory CD4+ T cells sorted from blood. These receptors were collected from a man between 18 and 35 years old in good health. The CDR3 runs from the conserved cysteine through the conserved F or W. Each record gives: clone size, D gene, CDR3 length, V gene, J gene, CDR3 DNA, CDR3 protein. D genes are given only for firm matches. The size entry is marked missing in some rows and otherwise reads once, few, many or a size class.

>few|NA|15|TRBV4-3|TRBJ2-3
TGCGCCAGCAGCCAAGGCAGGGTGGGGAGAGATACGCAGTATTTT
CASSQGRVGRDTQYF
>few|NA|13|TRBV9|TRBJ2-7
TGTGCCAGCAGCGTTTTATGGACAGATGAGCAGTACTTC
CASSVLWTDEQYF
>NA|NA|14|TRBV7-9|TRBJ2-1
TGTGCCACGGGGTCTACTCAAAGATCGGGTGAGCAGTTCTTC
CATGSTQRSGEQFF
>once|NA|15|TRBV5-1|TRBJ1-4
TGCGCCAGCAGCAATGGAGGACAGTATAATGAAAAACTGTTTTTT
CASSNGGQYNEKLFF
>NA|NA|13|TRBV5-1|TRBJ2-7
TGCGCCAGCAGCTCATTAGGTTCCTACGAGCAGTACTTC
CASSSLGSYEQYF
>NA|NA|15|TRBV5-1|TRBJ1-2
TGCGCCAGCAGCTTGGACGCAATAGCTAACTATGGCTACACCTTC
CASSLDAIANYGYTF
>once|TRBD1|12|TRBV2|TRBJ2-7
TGTGCCAGCAGGGGGGACAGGGGCGGGCAGTACTTC
CASRGDRGGQYF
>NA|NA|15|TRBV11-2|TRBJ2-7
TGTGCCAGCAGCTTTTCCGGGACAACTTTATCCGAGCAGTACTTC
CASSFSGTTLSEQYF
>NA|NA|13|TRBV27|TRBJ2-1
TGTGCCAGCAGTTTAAACTGGGCGGGAAGGCAGTTCTTC
CASSLNWAGRQFF
>few|NA|16|TRBV10-2|TRBJ1-6
TGCGCCAGCAGTGACACATCAGGGGAGGAAAATTCACCCCTCCACTTT
CASSDTSGEENSPLHF
>NA|NA|14|TRBV18|TRBJ2-5
TGTGCCAGCTCGAGCAAGGACGGAAAAGAGACCCAGTACTTC
CASSSKDGKETQYF
>NA|TRBD2|15|TRBV9|TRBJ2-5
TGTGCCAGCAGCGCTCAGCGGGGACCACAAGAGACCCAGTACTTC
CASSAQRGPQETQYF
>NA|NA|16|TRBV28|TRBJ2-3
TGTGCCAGCAGTTACCCGGTTGCAGTGACTTGGTATACGCAGTATTTT
CASSYPVAVTWYTQYF
>NA|NA|15|TRBV30|TRBJ1-2
TGTGCCTGGAGTTCAGAAGAGAGGGGCTATTATGGCTACACCTTC
CAWSSEERGYYGYTF
>NA|NA|11|TRBV5-1|TRBJ2-3
TGCGCCAGCAGCACTACAGATACGCAGTATTTT
CASSTTDTQYF
>NA|NA|15|TRBV5-6|TRBJ2-1
TGTGCCAGCAGCATGTACACCAGCTCCTACAATGAGCAGTTCTTC
CASSMYTSSYNEQFF
>few|NA|14|TRBV11-1|TRBJ2-1
TGTGCCAGCAGCGGGGGGCGCACCTACAATGAGCAGTTCTTC
CASSGGRTYNEQFF
>NA|TRBD1|16|TRBV7-9|TRBJ1-1
TGTGCCAGCAGCCCAGTGGGGGACAGGGTGAACACTGAAGCTTTCTTT
CASSPVGDRVNTEAFF
>NA|NA|16|TRBV5-1|TRBJ2-3
TGCGCCAGCAGCTTAATCGACATTCAGGGAACAGATACGCAGTATTTT
CASSLIDIQGTDTQYF
>NA|NA|16|TRBV4-1|TRBJ2-5
TGCGCCAGCAGCCAGCAGGGTGCGGGCCGAAGGGAGACCCAGTACTTC
CASSQQGAGRRETQYF
>NA|NA|13|TRBV29-1|TRBJ1-4
TGCAGCGTAAGACAGGCGGGAAGCGAAAAACTGTTTTTT
CSVRQAGSEKLFF
>NA|TRBD2|16|TRBV6-5|TRBJ2-7
TGTGCCAGCACTTCCTCCAAGAGCGGGGGGCCCTACGAGCAGTACTTC
CASTSSKSGGPYEQYF
>NA|NA|14|TRBV5-6|TRBJ2-7
TGTGCCAGCAGCTTGGAGGGAAACTCCTACGAGCAGTACTTC
CASSLEGNSYEQYF
>once|NA|13|TRBV19|TRBJ2-7
TGTGCCACCCGAAAAAGACAGGACTACGAGCAGTACTTC
CATRKRQDYEQYF
>NA|NA|14|TRBV6-5|TRBJ1-1
TGTGCCAGCAGGAGAGATTCGGGGCGAACTGAAGCTTTCTTT
CASRRDSGRTEAFF
>NA|TRBD1|14|TRBV19|TRBJ2-5
TGTGCCAGTAGGGGGACAGGGAGTTCCGCGGCCCAGTACTTC
CASRGTGSSAAQYF
>many|NA|16|TRBV30|TRBJ1-3
TGTGCCTGGAGTGGGTCCGGGTCGAGCTCTGGAAACACCATATATTTT
CAWSGSGSSSGNTIYF
>NA|NA|13|TRBV27|TRBJ2-7
TGTGCCAGCAGTCCGCCCGGGACGGACGAGCAGTACTTC
CASSPPGTDEQYF
>NA|NA|15|TRBV5-1|TRBJ2-5
TGCGCCAGCAGCTTACAGGGTCGTTCGGGGGAGACCCAGTACTTC
CASSLQGRSGETQYF
>NA|TRBD2|17|TRBV4-1|TRBJ2-2
TGCGCCAGCAGCCCCCTCGGACTAGCGGGAGGGACCGGGGAGCTGTTTTTT
CASSPLGLAGGTGELFF
>NA|NA|12|TRBV6-5|TRBJ1-4
TGTGCCAGCAGTTCAACTAATGAAAAACTGTTTTTT
CASSSTNEKLFF
>NA|NA|17|TRBV9|TRBJ2-2
TGTGCCAGCAGCGTAGGGGCCGTGTGGGGGGCCACCGGGGAGCTGTTTTTT
CASSVGAVWGATGELFF
>few|NA|16|TRBV9|TRBJ2-1
TGTGCCAGCAGCGTAGAAGGACTAAAGGTCCTCAATGAGCAGTTCTTC
CASSVEGLKVLNEQFF
>NA|NA|14|TRBV5-1|TRBJ2-7
TGCGCCAGCAGCTCGACGAGGCCCTCCTACGAGCAGTACTTC
CASSSTRPSYEQYF